The sequence of this T cell receptor beta chain was determined in a study of cytomegalovirus exposure and HLA in healthy donors. Overall study context: The approximately 700 first-cohort repertoires shared a platform with the roughly 130 validation repertoires, as reported in a later analysis.

Study observations and caveats: That first-cohort TCR clusters tended to co-occur in the roughly 110 validation repertoires was found in a later analysis. Cytomegalovirus association was listed for 170 or so TCR beta chains. In vitro assays verified that a few CMV-associated chains recognized CMV antigens specifically.

V lost 6 bases, J lost 2 bases, and 14 bases lay in between. CDR1 and CDR2 from the germline V gene are LNHDA and SQIVND (reference sequence). The CDR3 totals 14 residues. TCRdb's table, derived via immunoSEQ multiplex PCR, lists solely in-frame clones and lacks some. The sample contains about 280,000 clones, 65% to 90% of which appear only once. A word on this clone: Antigen: not known.

The sequence was obtained from a woman younger than 35 in good health and CMV-seronegative. This chain uses TRBV19 with TRBJ2-7, with D uncertain. Sequenced sample: PBMCs. The CDR3 sequence is CASSLTDKAYEQYF. Written as DNA, the CDR3 is TGTGCCAGTAGCCTAACAGACAAAGCCTACGAGCAGTACTTC.